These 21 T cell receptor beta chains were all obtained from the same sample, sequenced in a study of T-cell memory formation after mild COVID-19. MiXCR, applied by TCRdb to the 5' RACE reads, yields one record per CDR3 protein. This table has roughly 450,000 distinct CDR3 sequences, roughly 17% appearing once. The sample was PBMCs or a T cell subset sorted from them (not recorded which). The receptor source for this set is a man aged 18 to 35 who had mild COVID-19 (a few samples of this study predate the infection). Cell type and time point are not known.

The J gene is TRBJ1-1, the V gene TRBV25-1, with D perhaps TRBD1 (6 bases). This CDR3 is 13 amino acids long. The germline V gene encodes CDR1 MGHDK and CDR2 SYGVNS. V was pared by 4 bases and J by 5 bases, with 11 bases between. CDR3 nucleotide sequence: TGTGCCAGCAGTGGGTTGCAGGGGACTGAAGCTTTCTTT. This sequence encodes CASSGLQGTEAFF.

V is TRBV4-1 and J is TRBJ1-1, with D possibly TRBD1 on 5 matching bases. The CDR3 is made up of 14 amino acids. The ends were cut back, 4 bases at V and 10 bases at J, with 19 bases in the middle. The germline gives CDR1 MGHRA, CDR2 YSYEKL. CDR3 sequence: CASSRVMWGDGAFF. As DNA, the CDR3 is TGCGCCAGCAGCCGGGTCATGTGGGGGGATGGAGCTTTCTTT.

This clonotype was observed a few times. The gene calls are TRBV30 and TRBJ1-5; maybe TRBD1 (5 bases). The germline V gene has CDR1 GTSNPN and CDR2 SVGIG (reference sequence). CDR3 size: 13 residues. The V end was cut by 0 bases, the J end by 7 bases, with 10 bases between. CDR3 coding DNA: TGTGCCTGGAGTGTACGGGACGGCCAGCCCCAGCATTTT. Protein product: CAWSVRDGQPQHF.

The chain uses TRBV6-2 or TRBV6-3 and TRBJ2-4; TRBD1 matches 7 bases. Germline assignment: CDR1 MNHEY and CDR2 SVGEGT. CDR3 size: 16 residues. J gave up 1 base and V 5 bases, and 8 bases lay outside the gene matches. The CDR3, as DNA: TGTGCCAGCAGTGACTGGACAGGCAAGGCCAAAAACATTCAGTACTTC. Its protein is CASSDWTGKAKNIQYF.

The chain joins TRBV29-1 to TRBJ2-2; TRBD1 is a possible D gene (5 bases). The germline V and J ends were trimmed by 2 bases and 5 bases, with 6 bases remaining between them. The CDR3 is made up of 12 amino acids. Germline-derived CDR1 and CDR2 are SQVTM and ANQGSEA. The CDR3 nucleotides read TGCAGCGTTGAAAGACAGACCGGGGAGCTGTTTTTT. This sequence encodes CSVERQTGELFF.

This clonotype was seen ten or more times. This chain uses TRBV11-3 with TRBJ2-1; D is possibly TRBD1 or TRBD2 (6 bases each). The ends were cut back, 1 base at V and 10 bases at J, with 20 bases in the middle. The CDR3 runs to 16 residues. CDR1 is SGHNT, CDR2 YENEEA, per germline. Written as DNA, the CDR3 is TGTGCCAGCAGCTTAGGCGAGGGGGGTACGGGGAACGAGCAGTTCTTC. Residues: CASSLGEGGTGNEQFF.

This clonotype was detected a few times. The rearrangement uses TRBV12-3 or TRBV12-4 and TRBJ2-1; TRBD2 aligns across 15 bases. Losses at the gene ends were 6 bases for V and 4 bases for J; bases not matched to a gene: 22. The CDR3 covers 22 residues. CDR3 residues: CASRSRTSGGAVGPTWYNEQFF. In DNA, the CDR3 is TGTGCCAGCAGAAGCAGGACTAGCGGGGGGGCCGTTGGTCCCACATGGTACAATGAGCAGTTCTTC.

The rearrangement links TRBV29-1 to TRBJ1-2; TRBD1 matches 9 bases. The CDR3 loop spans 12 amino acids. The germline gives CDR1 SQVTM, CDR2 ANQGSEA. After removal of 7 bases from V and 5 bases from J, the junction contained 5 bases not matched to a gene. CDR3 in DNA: TGCAGCGGAGCCGGGACAGGGTATGGCTACACCTTC. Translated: CSGAGTGYGYTF.

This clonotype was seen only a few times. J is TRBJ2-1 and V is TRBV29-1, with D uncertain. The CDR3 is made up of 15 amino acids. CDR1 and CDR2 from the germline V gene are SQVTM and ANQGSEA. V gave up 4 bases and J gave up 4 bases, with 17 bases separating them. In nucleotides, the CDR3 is TGCAGCGTTGTTGACCCCGGACGGACGTACAATGAGCAGTTCTTC. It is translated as CSVVDPGRTYNEQFF.

CDR3 DNA: TGTGCCAGCAGCCCCGGGGGGGGGCTGAACTATGGCTACACCTTC. This encodes CASSPGGGLNYGYTF. This rearrangement joins TRBV7-8 to TRBJ1-2; D perhaps matches TRBD1 (6 bases). The CDR3 runs 15 residues. Germline CDR1 SGHVS, CDR2 FQNEAQ. V lost 5 bases, J lost 2 bases, and 15 bases lay in between. The variable domain in full, completed from reference TRBV7-8 and TRBJ1-2, reads GAGVSQSPRYKVAKRGQDVALRCDPISGHVSLFWYQQALGQGPEFLTYFQNEAQLDKSGLPSDRFFAERPEGSVSTLKIQRTQQEDSAVYLCASSPGGGLNYGYTFGSGTRLTVV.

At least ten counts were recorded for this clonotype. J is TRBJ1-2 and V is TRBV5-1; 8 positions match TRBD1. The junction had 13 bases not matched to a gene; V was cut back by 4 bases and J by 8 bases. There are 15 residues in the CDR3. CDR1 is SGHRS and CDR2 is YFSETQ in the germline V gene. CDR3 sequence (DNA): TGCGCCAGCAGCCTGACAGGGGCAAGGGGAAGCGGCTACACCTTC. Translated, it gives CASSLTGARGSGYTF.

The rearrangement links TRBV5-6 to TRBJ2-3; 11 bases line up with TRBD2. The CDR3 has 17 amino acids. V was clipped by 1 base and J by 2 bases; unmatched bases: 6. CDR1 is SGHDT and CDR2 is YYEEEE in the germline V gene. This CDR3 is CASSLLTSGGVTDTQYF. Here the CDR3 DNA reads TGTGCCAGCAGCTTGCTAACTAGCGGGGGAGTCACAGATACGCAGTATTTT.

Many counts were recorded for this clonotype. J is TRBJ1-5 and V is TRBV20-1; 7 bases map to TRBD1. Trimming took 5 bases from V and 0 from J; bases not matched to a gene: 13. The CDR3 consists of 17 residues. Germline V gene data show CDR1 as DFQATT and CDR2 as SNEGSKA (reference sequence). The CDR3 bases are TGCAGTGCTTTCGGGGAGGGACAGCGATATAGCAATCAGCCCCAGCATTTT. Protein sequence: CSAFGEGQRYSNQPQHF.

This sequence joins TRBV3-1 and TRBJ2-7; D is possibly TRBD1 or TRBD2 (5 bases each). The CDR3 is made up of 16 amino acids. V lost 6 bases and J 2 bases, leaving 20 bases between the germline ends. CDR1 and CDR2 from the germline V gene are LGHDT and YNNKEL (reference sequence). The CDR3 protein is CASRGPTSGGPYEQYF. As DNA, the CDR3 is TGTGCCAGCAGGGGACCCACGTCGGGTGGACCCTACGAGCAGTACTTC.

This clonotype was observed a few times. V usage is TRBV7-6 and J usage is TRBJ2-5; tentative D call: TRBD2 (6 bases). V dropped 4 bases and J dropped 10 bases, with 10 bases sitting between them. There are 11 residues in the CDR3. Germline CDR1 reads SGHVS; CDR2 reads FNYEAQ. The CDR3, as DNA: TGTGCCAGCAGCTCCCCGGGACTCCAGTACTTC. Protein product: CASSSPGLQYF.

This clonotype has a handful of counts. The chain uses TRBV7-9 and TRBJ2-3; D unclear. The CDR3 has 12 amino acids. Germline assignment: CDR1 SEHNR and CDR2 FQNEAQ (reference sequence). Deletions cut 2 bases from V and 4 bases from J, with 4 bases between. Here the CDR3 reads CASSLQPDTQYF. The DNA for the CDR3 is TGTGCCAGCAGCTTACAGCCAGATACGCAGTATTTT.

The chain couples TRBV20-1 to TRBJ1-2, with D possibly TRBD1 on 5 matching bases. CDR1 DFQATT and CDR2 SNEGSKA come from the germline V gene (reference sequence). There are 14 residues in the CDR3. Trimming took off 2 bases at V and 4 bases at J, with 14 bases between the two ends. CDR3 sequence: CSARFRRGLYGYTF. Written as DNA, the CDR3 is TGCAGTGCTAGATTCCGGAGGGGACTCTATGGCTACACCTTC.

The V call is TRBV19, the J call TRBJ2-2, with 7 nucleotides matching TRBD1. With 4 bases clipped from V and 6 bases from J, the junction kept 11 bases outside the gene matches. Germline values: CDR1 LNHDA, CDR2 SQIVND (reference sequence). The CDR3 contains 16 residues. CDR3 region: CASSTGGPLMAGELFF. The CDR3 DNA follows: TGTGCCAGTAGTACAGGGGGACCCTTAATGGCCGGGGAGCTGTTTTTT.

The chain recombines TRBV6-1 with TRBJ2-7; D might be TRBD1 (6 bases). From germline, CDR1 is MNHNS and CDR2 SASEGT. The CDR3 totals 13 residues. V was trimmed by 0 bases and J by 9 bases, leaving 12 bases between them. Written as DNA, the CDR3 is TGTGCCAGCAGTGAAGCGCTTAAGGACAGGCAGTACGTC. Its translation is CASSEALKDRQYV.

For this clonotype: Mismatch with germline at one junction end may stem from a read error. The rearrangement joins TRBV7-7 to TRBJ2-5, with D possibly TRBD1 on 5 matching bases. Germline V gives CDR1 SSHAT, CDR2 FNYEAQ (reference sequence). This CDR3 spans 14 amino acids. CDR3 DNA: TGTGCTAGCAGCTCAGGGATACAGCAAGAGACCCAGTACTTC. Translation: CASSSGIQQETQYF.

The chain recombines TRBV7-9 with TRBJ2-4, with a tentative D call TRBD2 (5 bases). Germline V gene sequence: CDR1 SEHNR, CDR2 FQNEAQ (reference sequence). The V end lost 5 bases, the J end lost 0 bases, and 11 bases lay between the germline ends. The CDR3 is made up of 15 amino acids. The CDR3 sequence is CASSLGDAAKNIQYF. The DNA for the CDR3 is TGTGCCAGCAGCCTGGGAGATGCAGCCAAAAACATTCAGTACTTC. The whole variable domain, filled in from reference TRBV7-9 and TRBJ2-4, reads DTGVSQNPRHKITKRGQNVTFRCDPISEHNRLYWYRQTLGQGPEFLTYFQNEAQLEKSRLLSDRFSAERPKGSFSTLEIQRTEQGDSAMYLCASSLGDAAKNIQYFGAGTRLSVL.